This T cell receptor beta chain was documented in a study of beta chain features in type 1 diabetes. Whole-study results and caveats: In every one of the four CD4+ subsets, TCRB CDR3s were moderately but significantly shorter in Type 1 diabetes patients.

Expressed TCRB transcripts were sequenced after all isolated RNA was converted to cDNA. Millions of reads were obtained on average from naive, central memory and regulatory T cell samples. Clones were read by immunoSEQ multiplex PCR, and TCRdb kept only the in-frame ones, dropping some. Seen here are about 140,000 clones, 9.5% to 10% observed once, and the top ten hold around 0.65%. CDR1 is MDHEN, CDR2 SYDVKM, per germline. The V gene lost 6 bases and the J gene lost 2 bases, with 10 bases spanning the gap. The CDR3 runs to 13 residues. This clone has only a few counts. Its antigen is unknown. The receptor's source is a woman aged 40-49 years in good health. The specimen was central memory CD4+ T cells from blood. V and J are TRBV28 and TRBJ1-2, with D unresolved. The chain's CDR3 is CASRFEQNYGYTF. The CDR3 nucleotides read TGTGCCAGCAGGTTTGAACAGAACTATGGCTACACCTTC.